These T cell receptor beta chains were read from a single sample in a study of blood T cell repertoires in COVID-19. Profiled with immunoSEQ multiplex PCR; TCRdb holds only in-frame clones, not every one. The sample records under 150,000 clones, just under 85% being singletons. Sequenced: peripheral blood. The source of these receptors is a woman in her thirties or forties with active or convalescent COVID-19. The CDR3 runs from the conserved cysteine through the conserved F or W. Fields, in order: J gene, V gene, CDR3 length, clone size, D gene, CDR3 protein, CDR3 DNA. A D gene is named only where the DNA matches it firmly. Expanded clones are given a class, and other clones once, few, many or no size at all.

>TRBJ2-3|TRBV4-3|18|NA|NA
CASSQDYGLTYPPDTQYF
TGCGCCAGCAGCCAAGATTATGGTTTGACTTATCCCCCAGATACGCAGTATTTT
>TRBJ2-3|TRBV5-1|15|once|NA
CASSLAGYDTDTQYF
TGCGCCAGCAGCTTGGCAGGGTATGACACAGATACGCAGTATTTT
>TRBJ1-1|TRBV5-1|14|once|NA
CASSLPGKSREAFF
TGCGCCAGCAGCTTGCCAGGGAAGTCTAGAGAAGCTTTCTTT
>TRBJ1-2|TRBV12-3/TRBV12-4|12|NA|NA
CASSTGPYGYTF
TGTGCCAGCAGCACGGGTCCCTATGGCTACACCTTC
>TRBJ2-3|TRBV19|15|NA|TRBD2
CDRRGRLAGGDTQYF
TGTGACCGTCGGGGGCGACTAGCGGGAGGAGATACGCAGTATTTT
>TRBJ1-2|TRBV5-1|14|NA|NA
CASSLLTSAGGYTF
TGCGCCAGCAGCTTGCTGACATCTGCGGGAGGCTACACCTTC
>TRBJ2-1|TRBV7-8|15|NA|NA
CASSLVAGSGDEQFF
TGTGCCAGCAGCTTAGTTGCGGGAAGTGGAGATGAGCAGTTCTTC
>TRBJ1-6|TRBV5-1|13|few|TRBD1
CASSTGVYSPLHF
TGCGCCAGCTCGACAGGGGTGTATTCACCCCTCCACTTT
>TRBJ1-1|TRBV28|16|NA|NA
CASSLRGHQGRAEAFF
TGTGCCAGCAGTTTACGGGGGCACCAGGGGAGGGCTGAAGCTTTCTTT
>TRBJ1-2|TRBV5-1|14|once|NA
CASSLQGDQNGYTF
TGCGCCAGCAGCCTACAGGGAGATCAGAACGGCTACACCTTC
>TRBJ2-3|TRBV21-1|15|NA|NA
CASSPDRGGPDTQYF
TGTGCCAGCAGTCCCGACAGGGGAGGGCCAGATACGCAGTATTTT
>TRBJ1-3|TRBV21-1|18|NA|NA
CASSNRDNGSLSGNTIYF
TGTGCCAGCAGCAACCGGGACAATGGATCTCTCTCTGGAAACACCATATATTTT
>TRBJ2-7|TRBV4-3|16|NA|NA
CASSQETGTYSYEQYF
TGCGCCAGCAGCCAGGAAACCGGGACTTACTCCTACGAGCAGTACTTC
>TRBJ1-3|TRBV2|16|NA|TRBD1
CASGGQGAGSGNTIYF
TGTGCCAGCGGGGGACAGGGGGCCGGCTCTGGAAACACCATATATTTT
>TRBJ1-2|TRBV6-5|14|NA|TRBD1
CASSALDRAIGYTF
TGTGCCAGCAGCGCACTGGACAGGGCGATAGGCTACACCTTC
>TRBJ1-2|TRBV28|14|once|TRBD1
CASSVNRGNYGYTF
TGTGCCAGCAGTGTTAACAGGGGTAACTATGGCTACACCTTC
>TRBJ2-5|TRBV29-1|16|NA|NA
CSVEDLGQAYQETQYF
TGCAGCGTTGAAGATCTTGGGCAGGCGTACCAAGAGACCCAGTACTTC
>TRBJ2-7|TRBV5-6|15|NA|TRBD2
CASSLLAGLSYEQYF
TGTGCCAGCAGCTTACTAGCGGGTCTATCCTACGAGCAGTACTTC
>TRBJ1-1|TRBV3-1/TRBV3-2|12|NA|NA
CASSQGTSRAFF
TGTGCCAGCAGCCAAGGGACAAGTAGGGCTTTCTTT
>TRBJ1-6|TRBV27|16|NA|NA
CASSSDRSSYNSPLHF
TGTGCCAGCAGTTCAGACAGGAGCTCCTATAATTCACCCCTCCACTTT
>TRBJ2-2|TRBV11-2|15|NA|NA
CASSLDRQVSGELFF
TGTGCCAGCAGCTTAGATCGACAGGTTAGCGGGGAGCTGTTTTTT
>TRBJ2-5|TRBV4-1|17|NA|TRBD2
CASSLNYGGGQGPTQYF
TGCGCCAGCAGCCTTAATTACGGGGGGGGCCAGGGTCCGACCCAGTACTTC
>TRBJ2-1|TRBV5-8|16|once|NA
CASSFSSGISYNEQFF
TGTGCCAGCAGCTTTTCTTCAGGGATATCCTACAATGAGCAGTTCTTC
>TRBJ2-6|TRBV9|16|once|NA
CASSERGYSGANVLTF
TGTGCCAGCAGCGAGAGGGGGTACTCTGGGGCCAACGTCCTGACTTTC
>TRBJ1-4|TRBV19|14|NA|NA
CASSIRFGEEKLFF
TGTGCCAGTAGTATTAGGTTCGGAGAAGAAAAACTGTTTTTT
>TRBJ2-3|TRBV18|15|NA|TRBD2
CASSPLAGGTDTQYF
TGTGCCAGCTCACCCTTGGCGGGAGGAACAGATACGCAGTATTTT
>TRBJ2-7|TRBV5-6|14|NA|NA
CASSSTGRSYEQYF
TGTGCCAGCAGCTCGACAGGCCGGTCCTACGAGCAGTACTTC
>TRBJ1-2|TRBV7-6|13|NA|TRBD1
CASREGQDYGYTF
TGTGCCAGCCGCGAGGGACAGGACTATGGCTACACCTTC
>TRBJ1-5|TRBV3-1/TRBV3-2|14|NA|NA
CASSQGGDGQPQHF
TGTGCCAGCAGCCAAGGAGGAGATGGTCAGCCCCAGCATTTT
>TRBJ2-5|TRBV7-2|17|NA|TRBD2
CASSPHMTSGRGETQYF
TGTGCCAGCAGCCCGCATATGACTAGCGGGAGAGGTGAGACCCAGTACTTC
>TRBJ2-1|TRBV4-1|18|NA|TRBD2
CASSQAHQGLAGMNEQFF
TGCGCCAGCAGCCAAGCTCATCAAGGACTAGCGGGAATGAATGAGCAGTTCTTC
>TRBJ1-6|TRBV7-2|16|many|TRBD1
CASSPVGTGGNSPLHF
TGTGCCAGCAGCCCAGTCGGGACAGGGGGAAATTCACCCCTCCACTTT
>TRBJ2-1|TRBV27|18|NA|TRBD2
CASGDFRLAGDSYNEQFF
TGTGCCAGCGGGGATTTTAGGCTAGCGGGGGATTCCTACAATGAGCAGTTCTTC
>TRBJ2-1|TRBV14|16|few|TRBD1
CASSPKRTGPSNEQFF
TGTGCCAGCAGCCCTAAAAGGACAGGGCCCTCCAATGAGCAGTTCTTC
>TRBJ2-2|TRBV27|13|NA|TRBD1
CATGQGEPGELFF
TGTGCCACCGGACAGGGAGAGCCCGGGGAGCTGTTTTTT
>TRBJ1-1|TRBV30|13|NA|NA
CAWSVRGNTEAFF
TGTGCCTGGAGTGTAAGAGGTAACACTGAAGCTTTCTTT